The sequence of this T cell receptor beta chain was determined in a study of blood T cells in healthy people across ages. Using a J-beta primer mix together with a sample-barcoded 5' primer, a second PCR was run for about 6 to 11 cycles. Every sample gave at least 2.5 million paired-end reads containing CDR3. TCRdb ran MiXCR on the 5' RACE reads and lists one entry per CDR3 protein. Of over 950,000 distinct CDR3 sequences listed, about two fifths are singletons. This clonotype has just a few counts. Its specificity is unknown. The CDR3 contains 13 residues. Deletions cut 4 bases from V and 5 bases from J, with 9 bases between. Germline V gives CDR1 LNHDA, CDR2 SQIVND (reference sequence). Regarding the study as a whole: Higher diversity and more naive CD4+ cells were features of long-lived donors, compared to aged donors.

The chain couples TRBV19 to TRBJ1-5, with a weak D call TRBD1 (5 bases). The sequenced sample was blood. This clonotype originated in a young man in good health. In nucleotides, the CDR3 is TGTGCCAGTAGTAAGGCAGGGCATCAGCCCCAGCATTTT. It specifies CASSKAGHQPQHF.